The TCR beta chain under discussion was sequenced for a study of T cell changes during pregnancy in multiple sclerosis. Only in-frame clones appear in the TCRdb table, and some are missing; sequencing was by immunoSEQ multiplex PCR. The table includes tens of thousands of clones, about nine tenths detected once. Trimming shortened V by 8 bases and J by 0 bases, and 10 bases separated the two germline ends. This CDR3 is 13 amino acids long. Germline V lookup: CDR1 WSHSY, CDR2 SAAADI. This clone was picked up one time. The V and J genes are TRBV10-2 and TRBJ1-1; D is uncertain. This sample comprised CD8+ T cells from peripheral blood mononuclear cells, obtained after pregnancy. The TCR comes from a female donor with multiple sclerosis, enrolled in a pregnancy study. The CDR3 reads CASQRGLNTEAFF. DNA for the CDR3: TGCGCCAGCCAGAGAGGTCTGAACACTGAAGCTTTCTTT.